This T cell receptor (beta chain) was retrieved from a study of blood T cell repertoires in COVID-19. This clone was recorded a few times. Study processing details: Amplification of reference gene primers was used by the study to estimate nucleated cell counts. Here immunoSEQ multiplex PCR was the method, and the copy in TCRdb shows in-frame clones only, minus some. Clone size and the V and J calls come from that table; the DNA yielded D and trimming. The profile shows around 220,000 clones, almost 90% of them singletons. The V gene's germline CDR1 is MNHEY and CDR2 SMNVEV (reference sequence). Trimming cost V 7 bases and J 4 bases, with 17 bases left between them. This CDR3 region has 14 residues.

The clonotype comes from a woman between 45 and 60 years old with acute COVID-19. What was sequenced was PBMCs or T cells enriched from blood (not recorded which). V is TRBV27 and J is TRBJ2-7; D gene unclear. CDR3 in amino acids: CASTSRLAPYEQYF. CDR3 DNA: TGTGCCAGCACTTCACGTCTGGCACCTTACGAGCAGTACTTC.